This T cell receptor beta chain was profiled in a study of blood T cell repertoires in COVID-19. Looked up from germline, CDR1 is MNHEY and CDR2 is SMNVEV (reference sequence). V trimming: 6 bases; J trimming: 5 bases; junction bases outside the gene matches: 9. The CDR3 contains 14 residues. Clones were sequenced by immunoSEQ multiplex PCR, and TCRdb holds only the in-frame ones, with some missing. Of around 300,000 clones in the sample, roughly 90% were seen once. This TCR was recovered from a man aged 18 to 35 with active or convalescent COVID-19. The rearrangement uses TRBV27 and TRBJ2-7; 8 nucleotides line up with TRBD1. The source material was peripheral blood. The CDR3 reads CASRAGQGWHEQYF. DNA of the CDR3: TGTGCCAGCAGGGCCGGACAGGGCTGGCACGAGCAGTACTTC.